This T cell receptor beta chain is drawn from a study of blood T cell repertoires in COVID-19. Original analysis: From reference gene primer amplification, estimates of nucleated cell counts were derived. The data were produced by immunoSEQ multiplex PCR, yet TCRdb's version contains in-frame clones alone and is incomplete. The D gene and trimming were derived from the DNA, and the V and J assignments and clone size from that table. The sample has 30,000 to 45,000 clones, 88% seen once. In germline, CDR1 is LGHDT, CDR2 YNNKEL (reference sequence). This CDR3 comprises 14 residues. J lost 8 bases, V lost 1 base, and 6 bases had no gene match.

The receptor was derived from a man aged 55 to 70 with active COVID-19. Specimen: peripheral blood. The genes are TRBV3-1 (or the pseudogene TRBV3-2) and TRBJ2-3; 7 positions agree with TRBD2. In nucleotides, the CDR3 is TGTGCCAGCAGCCAAGGGTTAGCGGGTCTTACGCAGTATTTT. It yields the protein CASSQGLAGLTQYF.